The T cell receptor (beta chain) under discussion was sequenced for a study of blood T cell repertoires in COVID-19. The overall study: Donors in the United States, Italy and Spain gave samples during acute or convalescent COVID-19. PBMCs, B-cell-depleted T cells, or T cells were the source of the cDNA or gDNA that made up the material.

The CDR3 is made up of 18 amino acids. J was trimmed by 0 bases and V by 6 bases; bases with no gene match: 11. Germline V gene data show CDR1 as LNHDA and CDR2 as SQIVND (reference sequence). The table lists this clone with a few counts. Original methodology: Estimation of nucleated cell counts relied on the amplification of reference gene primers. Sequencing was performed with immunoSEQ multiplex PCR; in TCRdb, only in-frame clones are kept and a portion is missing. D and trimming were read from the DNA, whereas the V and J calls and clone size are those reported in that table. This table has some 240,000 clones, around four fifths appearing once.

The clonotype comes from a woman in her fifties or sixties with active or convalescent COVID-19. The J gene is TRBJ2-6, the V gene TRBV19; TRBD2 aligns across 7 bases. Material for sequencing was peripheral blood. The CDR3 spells CASSLWGGASSGANVLTF. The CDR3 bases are TGTGCCAGTAGCCTATGGGGAGGGGCGAGCTCTGGGGCCAACGTCCTGACTTTC.